Each of the 18 T cell receptor beta chains below was sequenced from the same sample in a study of B cell selection in AIRE deficiency. The regulatory T cell sort gate was CD4+CD25hiCD127low/negative. The data were produced by immunoSEQ multiplex PCR, yet TCRdb's version contains in-frame clones alone and is incomplete. The data contain 13,000 to 15,000 clones, roughly 91% of them singletons. Input material: Tregs sorted from PBMCs. All receptors come from a human donor with AIRE deficiency.

The chain links TRBV7-9 to TRBJ1-1; the match to TRBD1 covers 8 bases. This CDR3 spans 14 amino acids. V lost 8 bases and J lost 4; bases outside the gene matches: 9. Germline CDR1 SEHNR, CDR2 FQNEAQ (reference sequence). The CDR3 bases are TGTGCCAGCCGGTTTGCAGGGGGCAGCACTGAAGCTTTCTTT. It translates to CASRFAGGSTEAFF.

This clone has a single count. The genes are TRBV4-3 and TRBJ2-4; 8 nucleotides align to TRBD2. With V trimmed by 0 bases and J by 2 bases, 6 bases remained unmatched. Germline-derived CDR1 and CDR2 are LGHNA and YSLEER. The CDR3 contains 17 residues. The CDR3 protein is CASSQDPPGGTKNIQYF. The CDR3 DNA reads as TGCGCCAGCAGCCAAGATCCTCCGGGAGGGACCAAAAACATTCAGTACTTC.

The chain combines TRBV7-2 with TRBJ1-4; no clear D. V was clipped by 2 bases and J by 8 bases, with 12 bases between them. The CDR3 extends over 14 amino acids. CDR1 SGHTA and CDR2 FQGNSA come from the germline V gene. This chain's CDR3 is CASSLIGRGEKLFF. CDR3 nucleotides: TGTGCCAGCAGCTTAATTGGCCGAGGGGAAAAACTGTTTTTT.

The gene calls are TRBV7-2 and TRBJ1-2, with D perhaps TRBD1 (5 bases). Trimming pared 3 bases from V and 7 bases from J, leaving 15 bases between. The germline V gene has CDR1 SGHTA and CDR2 FQGNSA. This CDR3 has 14 amino acids. The CDR3 sequence is CASSLGQGAVGYTF. The CDR3 bases are TGTGCCAGCAGCTTGGGGCAGGGAGCGGTTGGCTACACCTTC.

The V call is TRBV10-3, the J call TRBJ2-2; TRBD1 agrees at 8 bases. Germline CDR1 reads ENHRY; CDR2 reads SYGVKD. The V and J ends lost 9 bases and 1 base, in that order; junction bases with no gene match: 7. This CDR3 is 15 amino acids long. The CDR3 is CAIRPGTGNTGELFF. The CDR3 coding sequence is TGTGCCATTAGGCCCGGGACAGGGAACACCGGGGAGCTGTTTTTT.

A few counts support this clone. The rearrangement uses TRBV6-5 and TRBJ1-2, with D maybe TRBD1 (6 bases). V lost 4 bases and J 5 bases, leaving 11 bases between the germline ends. This CDR3 is 13 amino acids long. Germline values: CDR1 MNHEY, CDR2 SVGAGI. The CDR3 DNA reads TGTGCCAGCAGTTCCACAGGGTTTTATGGCTACACCTTC. It specifies CASSSTGFYGYTF.

This clone has a single count. The chain is built from TRBV19 and TRBJ2-4; possibly TRBD1 or TRBD2 for D (6 bases each). The CDR3 loop spans 17 amino acids. V was shortened by 5 bases and J by 1 base, with 18 bases between the two germline ends. Germline CDR1 is LNHDA and CDR2 is SQIVND (reference sequence). For the CDR3, the DNA is TGTGCCAGTAGTTTCACGCTCGGGGGCGCGGCCAAAAACATTCAGTACTTC. It translates to CASSFTLGGAAKNIQYF.

This clone was recorded only once. This chain uses TRBV5-4 with TRBJ1-2; D remains unclear. V was trimmed by 4 bases and J by 4 bases, leaving 14 bases between them. Germline V gene data show CDR1 as SGHNT and CDR2 as YYREEE (reference sequence). The CDR3 runs to 14 residues. CDR3 protein: CASSVDRRGYGYTF. CDR3 in DNA: TGTGCCAGCAGCGTTGACCGGCGGGGCTATGGCTACACCTTC.

This chain links TRBV7-2 with TRBJ1-1, with D unclear. Trimming removed 5 bases at V and 6 bases at J, with 10 bases between. The CDR3 has 12 residues. Germline V lookup: CDR1 SGHTA, CDR2 FQGNSA. The CDR3 nucleotides are TGTGCCAGCAGCCTAGATCACTCTGAAGCTTTCTTT. This sequence encodes CASSLDHSEAFF.

The V gene is TRBV18, the J gene TRBJ1-2; 7 nucleotides agree with TRBD1. Germline V lookup: CDR1 KGHSH, CDR2 LQKENI. The trim removed 3 bases at V and 6 bases at J, leaving 10 bases unmatched. This CDR3 comprises 15 residues. CDR3 sequence: CASSPESTGDHGYTF. The CDR3 bases are TGTGCCAGCTCACCTGAAAGTACAGGGGACCATGGCTACACCTTC. The variable domain in full, with the rest retrieved from reference TRBV18 and TRBJ1-2, is NAGVMQNPRHLVRRRGQEARLRCSPMKGHSHVYWYRQLPEEGLKFMVYLQKENIIDESGMPKERFSAEFPKEGPSILRIQQVVRGDSAAYFCASSPESTGDHGYTFGSGTRLTVV.

The V call is TRBV10-3, the J call TRBJ1-5, with 7 bases lining up with TRBD1. The J segment lost 3 bases and the V segment lost 6 bases, leaving 2 bases of the junction unmatched. The CDR3 spans 13 residues. Germline V gives CDR1 ENHRY, CDR2 SYGVKD. The CDR3 reads CAIRTGLNQPQHF. CDR3 nucleotide sequence: TGTGCCATCAGGACAGGGCTCAATCAGCCCCAGCATTTT.

The chain uses TRBV7-9 and TRBJ2-2; the match to TRBD1 covers 10 bases. The CDR3 is 15 residues long. The germline V gene encodes CDR1 SEHNR and CDR2 FQNEAQ (reference sequence). The junction had 4 bases not matched to a gene; V was cut back by 4 bases and J by 5 bases. In nucleotides, the CDR3 is TGTGCCAGCAGCTCCTGGACAGGGGGAACCGGGGAGCTGTTTTTT. Amino acid sequence: CASSSWTGGTGELFF.

This chain joins TRBV28 and TRBJ2-7, with a possible D match to TRBD2 (5 bases). V dropped 6 bases and J dropped 7 bases, with 13 bases sitting between them. Germline V lookup: CDR1 MDHEN, CDR2 SYDVKM. This CDR3 has 12 amino acids. CDR3 sequence (DNA): TGTGCCAGCAGCCGGGAAGCGAGGGAGCAGTACTTC. This sequence encodes CASSREAREQYF.

The chain uses TRBV29-1 and TRBJ2-7; D may be TRBD1 (5 bases). Germline assignment: CDR1 SQVTM and CDR2 ANQGSEA. Trimming took off 3 bases at V and 4 bases at J, with 13 bases between the two ends. The CDR3 length is 13 residues. CDR3 sequence (DNA): TGCAGCGTTGATTCTAGGGGCGGTTACGAGCAGTACTTC. Translated, it gives CSVDSRGGYEQYF.

V is TRBV28 and J is TRBJ1-2; unclear D gene. The CDR3 length is 12 residues. Looked up from germline, CDR1 is MDHEN and CDR2 is SYDVKM. V was clipped by 1 base and J by 7 bases, with 7 bases between them. CDR3 region: CASSLSIGGYTF. The CDR3, as DNA: TGTGCCAGCAGTTTATCGATAGGTGGCTACACCTTC.

V and J are TRBV28 and TRBJ2-3, with D unresolved. Germline V gene lookup returns CDR1 MDHEN and CDR2 SYDVKM. V lost 5 bases, J lost 12 bases, and 12 bases lay in between. The CDR3 has 11 amino acids. CDR3 DNA: TGTGCCAGCAGTATCCAACGTAGACAGTATTTT. Its protein is CASSIQRRQYF.

The rearrangement links TRBV2 to TRBJ2-7; 11 positions agree with TRBD1. Germline V gives CDR1 SNHLY, CDR2 FYNNEI. The CDR3 totals 18 residues. J lost 4 bases, V lost 3 bases, and 14 bases had no gene match. The CDR3 nucleotides are TGTGCCAGCAGTGAGGGTAGGGACAGGGGGGATTTTGAGTACGAGCAGTACTTC. Its protein product is CASSEGRDRGDFEYEQYF.

This chain joins TRBV7-3 and TRBJ2-1, with D possibly matching TRBD2 (6 bases). Per germline, CDR1 SGHTA and CDR2 FQGTGA. Trimming took off 5 bases at V and 4 bases at J, with 30 bases between the two ends. The CDR3 spans 20 residues. The CDR3 sequence: CASSPKAPAGSGVGYNEQFF. The DNA of the CDR3 is TGTGCCAGCAGCCCGAAAGCACCCGCGGGGTCGGGAGTAGGGTACAATGAGCAGTTCTTC.